Below, one TCR beta chain is given with its context. Its antigen remains unidentified. No base quality values were provided; no much bigger clone lies one nucleotide off. There are 15 amino acids in the CDR3, from cysteine to phenylalanine inclusive. Left in the record is the CDR3 DNA by itself, 45 bases read in frame from the first base. In the germline V gene (reference sequence), CDR1 corresponds to SGHNT and CDR2 to YYREEE. A distance of 18 bases separates the germline ends of V and J, which lose 4 bases and 8 bases respectively. This entry is derived from a study of blood T cell repertoires in COVID-19 (TCRdb year 2020). As for the study more broadly: Samples covering the acute and convalescent phases of COVID-19 were provided by collaborators in the United States, Italy and Spain. The material from the prospective study consisted of cDNA or gDNA derived from T cells, B-cell-depleted T cells, or PBMCs. Subjects who had been exposed to COVID-19, were actively infected with it, or had recovered from it provided the deeply sampled blood TCRbeta repertoires that made up the dataset. The repertoires were released in a freely available public database intended as a resource for research on the immune response to SARS-CoV-2. The samples were drawn from the first 160 participants of the ongoing ImmuneRACE study and from 1,200 or so subjects provided by 6 global collaborators. A de-identified subject ID, COVID-19 status, age in years and sex were almost always included in the sample metadata. Where available, HLA class I and class II types were obtained from metadata supplied by the sample provider rather than from assay-based typing.

Enrolling through a virtual design, the prospective study's participants ranged in age from roughly 18 to 89 years and lived across roughly 23 United States geographic areas. Cohort assignment in the prospective study relied on participant-reported clinical history from a screening survey and a study questionnaire. Recovered participants in ImmuneRACE Cohort 3 were defined as having two consecutive negative NP/OP PCR tests, clearance from a healthcare professional, or resolution of symptoms. Mobile phlebotomists in the prospective study collected whole blood, serum and a nasopharyngeal or oropharyngeal swab from every participant. Prospective study participants could optionally give additional blood draws and questionnaires over an approximately 2-month period. Blood samples from the prospective study were shipped frozen or at room temperature prior to DNA extraction. Results the study describes overall, beyond this receptor: The quantity of clinical and demographic metadata differed by source and by participant and was supplied without curation.

TCRbeta CDR3 regions were amplified from genomic DNA by means of the immunoSEQ Assay, a bias-controlled multiplex PCR. Under the source paper's analysis protocol: Within the assay, amplification of reference gene primers was used to estimate how many nucleated cells each sample contained. Sequence reads were collapsed and filtered to measure the absolute abundance of every unique TCRbeta CDR3 rearrangement. For each sample, productive Simpson clonality was calculated by taking the square root of Simpson's diversity index across productive rearrangements. The table comes from immuneACCESS by way of TCRdb, which keeps in-frame sequences with V and J called. Part of the clones is missing from these tables; in studies checked, under half for an unresolved V gene and the rest for unknown reasons. The DNA was the basis for D and trimming; V, J and clone size are from that table. This sample comprises roughly 300,000 clones, over 75% of them detected only once. The ten largest make up around 1.1% of the sample.

The sequenced sample consisted of PBMCs or T cells enriched from blood (not recorded which). This sequence was found in a woman in her thirties who had recovered from COVID-19. The receptor chain draws on TRBV5-4 and TRBJ2-2; the best D guess is TRBD2, with 5 bases matching. The CDR3 region: CASSPRTSSTGELFF. Here is the DNA: TGTGCCAGCAGCCCTCGAACTAGTTCTACGGGGGAGCTGTTTTTT.